What follows describes a single T cell receptor (beta chain). The CDR3 contains 14 residues. Germline assignment: CDR1 GTSNPN and CDR2 SVGIG (reference sequence). Trimming stripped 0 bases from V and 5 bases from J, with 13 bases between. TCRdb's table, derived via immunoSEQ multiplex PCR, lists solely in-frame clones and lacks some. The sample shows some 240,000 clones, 75% to 90% of them seen only once. The data stem from a study of blood T cell repertoires in COVID-19. For the study at large: Material from acute and convalescent COVID-19 was sourced from the United States, Italy and Spain.

The sample comprised peripheral blood. V and J are TRBV30 and TRBJ1-1; a weak D match, TRBD1 (5 bases). This receptor was taken from a woman in her thirties or forties who had recovered from COVID-19. The CDR3 DNA follows: TGTGCCTGGAGTGTGGGGGGGTCCGCAACTGAAGCTTTCTTT. This sequence encodes CAWSVGGSATEAFF.